These 18 T cell receptor beta chains were sequenced from one sample in a study of neurological immune-mediated disorders. TCRdb reprocessed the 5' RACE reads with MiXCR, giving one entry per CDR3 protein. The table has approximately 30,000 distinct CDR3 sequences, approximately 20% seen once. The specimen was CD4+ T cells from blood. The origin of the receptors is a man aged 50 to 59 with HTLV-1-associated myelopathy (HAM/TSP).

This clonotype was observed at least ten times. The chain has TRBV19 and TRBJ2-5, with TRBD1 identical over 10 bases. This CDR3 has 14 residues. Germline assignment: CDR1 LNHDA and CDR2 SQIVND (reference sequence). The V and J ends lost 6 bases and 5 bases, in that order; junction bases with no gene match: 6. The DNA of the CDR3 is TGTGCCAGTAGACGGACAGGGGGTAAGGAGACCCAGTACTTC. Its translation: CASRRTGGKETQYF.

This clonotype was observed at least ten times. The rearrangement links TRBV20-1 to TRBJ1-2; D possibly corresponds to TRBD1 (5 bases). V dropped 8 bases and J dropped 0 bases, with 19 bases sitting between them. From germline, CDR1 is DFQATT and CDR2 SNEGSKA (reference sequence). The CDR3 spans 15 residues. The CDR3 DNA follows: TGCAGTACTTCTCCCGGGGCGACAACTAACTATGGCTACACCTTC. This encodes CSTSPGATTNYGYTF.

This clonotype was recorded many times. CDR3 nucleotides: TGTGCCAGCAGTTACAGTACAGGAATCACCGGGGAGCTGTTTTTT. This translates into CASSYSTGITGELFF. The V call is TRBV6-5, the J call TRBJ2-2; a possible D gene is TRBD1 (5 bases). Trimming took 2 bases from V and 4 from J, leaving 11 bases between them. CDR1 and CDR2 from the germline V gene are MNHEY and SVGAGI. The CDR3 totals 15 residues.

The V and J genes are TRBV6-5 and TRBJ2-3, with 7 nucleotides matching TRBD1. The CDR3 extends over 17 amino acids. Trimming took 2 bases from V and 0 from J; bases not matched to a gene: 8. Germline values: CDR1 MNHEY, CDR2 SVGAGI. CDR3 DNA sequence: TGTGCCAGCAGTTACCGAGGGACAGCCGGGAGCACAGATACGCAGTATTTT. This encodes CASSYRGTAGSTDTQYF.

This rearrangement joins TRBV20-1 to TRBJ2-3, with D maybe TRBD1 (6 bases). From germline, CDR1 is DFQATT and CDR2 SNEGSKA (reference sequence). The length of the CDR3 is 15 residues. With 4 bases removed from V and 2 bases from J, the gap between germline ends came to 16 bases. The CDR3 loop is CSATRPGHNTDTQYF. In DNA form, the CDR3 reads TGCAGTGCTACACGGCCGGGACACAACACAGATACGCAGTATTTT.

This clonotype was counted ten times or more. The V and J genes are TRBV7-2 and TRBJ2-5; D not certain. Germline CDR1 reads SGHTA; CDR2 reads FQGNSA. V lost 1 base and J 7 bases, leaving 10 bases between the germline ends. CDR3 length: 13 amino acids. CDR3 residues: CASSLGAVGTQYF. The CDR3 DNA reads as TGTGCCAGCAGCTTAGGGGCAGTGGGGACCCAGTACTTC. Using reference TRBV7-2 and TRBJ2-5 for the parts outside the CDR3, the full variable domain is GAGVSQSPSNKVTEKGKDVELRCDPISGHTALYWYRQSLGQGLEFLIYFQGNSAPDKSGLPSDRFSAERTGGSVSTLTIQRTQQEDSAVYLCASSLGAVGTQYFGPGTRLLVL.

This clonotype was recorded many times. This sequence joins TRBV12-3 or TRBV12-4 and TRBJ2-1; TRBD2 agrees at 10 bases. This CDR3 contains 14 residues. With V trimmed by 7 bases and J by 8 bases, 8 bases remained unmatched. DNA of the CDR3: TGTGCCAGCACCCGAGGAGCGGGAGGGGATGAGCAGTTCTTC. Protein sequence: CASTRGAGGDEQFF.

J is TRBJ2-7 and V is TRBV20-1; TRBD2 aligns across 9 bases. Germline V gene data show CDR1 as DFQATT and CDR2 as SNEGSKA (reference sequence). V lost 6 bases, J lost 2 bases, and 11 bases stayed unmatched. The CDR3 totals 15 residues. CDR3 coding DNA: TGCAGTGCAACAGGCCTAGCGGGGTCCACCTACGAGCAGTACTTC. Amino acid sequence: CSATGLAGSTYEQYF.

The chain recombines TRBV3-1 with TRBJ1-1, with a possible D match to TRBD1 (5 bases). Germline assignment: CDR1 LGHDT and CDR2 YNNKEL (reference sequence). The V end lost 1 base, the J end lost 8 bases, and 11 bases lay between the germline ends. The CDR3 has 13 amino acids. CDR3: CASSQAGPVEAFF. CDR3 bases: TGTGCCAGCAGCCAAGCAGGGCCCGTCGAAGCTTTCTTT.

By proportion, this clonotype is medium-sized (0.01 to 0.1%). This rearrangement joins TRBV27 to TRBJ1-5, with 7 nucleotides matching TRBD1. This CDR3 has 16 amino acids. CDR1 and CDR2 (germline): MNHEY, SMNVEV (reference sequence). Germline trimming cut 0 bases from V and 7 bases from J; bases unmatched to any gene: 9. The CDR3 sequence: CASSLSPGGLGQPQHF. CDR3 nucleotides: TGTGCCAGCAGTTTATCCCCAGGGGGACTTGGGCAGCCCCAGCATTTT.

This clonotype occurred many times. The chain joins TRBV12-3 or TRBV12-4 to TRBJ1-4, with 8 bases matching TRBD1. The CDR3 sequence is 13 residues long. V trimming: 8 bases; J trimming: 11 bases; junction bases outside the gene matches: 10. CDR3 coding DNA: TGTGCCAGCGGTAACGACAGGGGAGGGAAACTGTTTTTT. Its translation: CASGNDRGGKLFF.

This clonotype has at least ten counts. The chain links TRBV7-6 to TRBJ2-1; D is ambiguous. CDR1 and CDR2 (germline): SGHVS, FNYEAQ. This CDR3 comprises 13 residues. Trimming shortened V by 3 bases and J by 10 bases, and 13 bases separated the two germline ends. The chain's CDR3 is CASSLPQSGEQFF. The CDR3 DNA follows: TGTGCCAGCAGCTTGCCCCAGTCCGGAGAGCAGTTCTTC.

The table lists this clonotype with many counts. The V and J genes are TRBV6-1 and TRBJ1-2, with a possible D match to TRBD1 (6 bases). The CDR3 has 14 amino acids. CDR1 is MNHNS and CDR2 is SASEGT in the germline V gene. V lost 3 bases and J 6 bases, leaving 14 bases between the germline ends. The CDR3 is CASSDPGHRNGYTF. The CDR3 bases are TGTGCCAGCAGTGATCCGGGACATAGAAATGGCTACACCTTC.

This clonotype was picked up many times. The chain joins TRBV7-2 to TRBJ1-1; D is unresolved. The CDR3 runs 14 residues. The ends were cut back, 2 bases at V and 6 bases at J, with 13 bases in the middle. Germline-derived CDR1 and CDR2 are SGHTA and FQGNSA. DNA of the CDR3: TGTGCCAGCAGCTTATGGGCTTTTGTGGCTGAAGCTTTCTTT. It translates to CASSLWAFVAEAFF.

This clonotype was observed many times. This rearrangement joins TRBV3-1 to TRBJ2-7, with 9 nucleotides matching TRBD1. The germline V gene has CDR1 LGHDT and CDR2 YNNKEL (reference sequence). J lost 3 bases, V lost 5 bases, and 8 bases had no gene match. The CDR3 contains 15 residues. The CDR3 DNA reads TGTGCCAGCAGCGCTACAGGGGGCATGTACTACGAGCAGTACTTC. It specifies CASSATGGMYYEQYF.

This clonotype was recorded at least ten times. The J gene is TRBJ2-2, the V gene TRBV5-5; 9 bases fit TRBD1. J lost 3 bases, V lost 3 bases, and 6 bases had no gene match. Germline lookup yields CDR1 SGHKS and CDR2 YYEKEE (reference sequence). This CDR3 spans 16 amino acids. The CDR3 coding sequence is TGTGCCAGCAGCTGGGGACAGGGTCGGGACACCGGGGAGCTGTTTTTT. This codes for CASSWGQGRDTGELFF.

Concerning this clonotype itself: A much larger clone is a single base away; this may be a read error. The rearrangement uses TRBV29-1 and TRBJ2-4, with 8 bases identical to TRBD2. Germline values: CDR1 SQVTM, CDR2 ANQGSEA. The CDR3 covers 13 residues. The CDR3 reads CIVETSEGNIQYF. Written as DNA, the CDR3 is TGCATCGTTGAGACTAGCGAGGGAAACATTCAGTACTTC.

Ten or more counts support this clonotype. The chain couples TRBV20-1 to TRBJ2-1; TRBD2 agrees at 13 bases. Germline trimming cut 1 base from V and 10 bases from J; bases unmatched to any gene: 1. The CDR3 runs to 13 residues. CDR1 is DFQATT, CDR2 SNEGSKA, per germline (reference sequence). The CDR3 DNA follows: TGCAGTGCTAGAGGACTAGCGGGGGGAGAGCAGTTCTTC. Translating gives CSARGLAGGEQFF.